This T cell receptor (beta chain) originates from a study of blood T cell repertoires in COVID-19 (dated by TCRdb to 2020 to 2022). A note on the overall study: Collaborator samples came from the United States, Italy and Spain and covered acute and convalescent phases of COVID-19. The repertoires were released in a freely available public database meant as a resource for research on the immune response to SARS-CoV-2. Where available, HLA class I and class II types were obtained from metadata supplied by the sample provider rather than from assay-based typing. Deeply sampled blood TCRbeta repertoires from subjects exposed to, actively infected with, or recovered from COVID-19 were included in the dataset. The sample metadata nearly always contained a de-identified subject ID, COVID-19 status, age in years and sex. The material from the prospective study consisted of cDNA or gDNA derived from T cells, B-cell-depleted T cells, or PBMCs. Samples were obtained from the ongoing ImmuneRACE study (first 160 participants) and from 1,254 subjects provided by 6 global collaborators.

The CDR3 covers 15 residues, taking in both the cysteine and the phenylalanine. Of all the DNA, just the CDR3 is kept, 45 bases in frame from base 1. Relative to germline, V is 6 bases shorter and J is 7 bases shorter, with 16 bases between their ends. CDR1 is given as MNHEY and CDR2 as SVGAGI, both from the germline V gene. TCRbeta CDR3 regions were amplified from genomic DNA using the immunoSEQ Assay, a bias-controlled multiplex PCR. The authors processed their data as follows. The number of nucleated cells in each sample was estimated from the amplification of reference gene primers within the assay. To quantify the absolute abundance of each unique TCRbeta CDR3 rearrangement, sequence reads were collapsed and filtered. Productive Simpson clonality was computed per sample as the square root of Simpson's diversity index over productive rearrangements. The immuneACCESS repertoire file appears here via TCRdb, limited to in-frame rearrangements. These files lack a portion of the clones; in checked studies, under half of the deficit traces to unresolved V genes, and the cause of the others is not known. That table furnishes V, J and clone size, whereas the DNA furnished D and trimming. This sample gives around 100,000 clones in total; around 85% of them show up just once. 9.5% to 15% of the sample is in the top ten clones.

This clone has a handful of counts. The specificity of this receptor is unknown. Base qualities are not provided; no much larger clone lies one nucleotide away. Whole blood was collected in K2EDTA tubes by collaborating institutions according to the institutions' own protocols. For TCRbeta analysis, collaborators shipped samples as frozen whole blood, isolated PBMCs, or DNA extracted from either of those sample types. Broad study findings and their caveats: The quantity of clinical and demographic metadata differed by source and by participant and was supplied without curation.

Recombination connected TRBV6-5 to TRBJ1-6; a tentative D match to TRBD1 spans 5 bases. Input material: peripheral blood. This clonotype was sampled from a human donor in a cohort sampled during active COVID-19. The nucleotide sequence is TGTGCCAGCAGCCTTGAGAGGCGGGGGAATTCACCCCTCCACTTT. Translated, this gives CASSLERRGNSPLHF.